This TCR beta chain was profiled in a study of T-cell reconstitution after alpha-beta-depleted transplantation in children. This CDR3 contains 15 residues. Trimming took 2 bases from V and 2 from J; bases not matched to a gene: 1. Germline assignment: CDR1 MNHEY and CDR2 SVGAGI. Library preparation (for TCRbeta) was performed with unique molecular identifiers. TCRdb used MiXCR to reprocess the PCR reads, holding one entry per CDR3 protein. The sample lists around 200,000 distinct CDR3 sequences, more than 6.5% occurring once. This clonotype was seen repeatedly, ten times or more. The V gene is TRBV6-5, the J gene TRBJ2-1, with 9 nucleotides matching TRBD2. The specimen was PBMCs from the stem cell graft donor, collected from the stem cell graft. This receptor was taken from a human donor who donated a stem cell graft to a child with Wiskott-Aldrich syndrome. The CDR3 DNA reads TGTGCCAGCAGTTACGGCGGGAGGGCCTACAATGAGCAGTTCTTC. Translation: CASSYGGRAYNEQFF.